This TCR beta chain was sequenced for a study of T cells after yellow fever vaccination. Overall study findings and caveats: Only a small proportion of the clonotypes turned up in both the CD4 and the CD8 compartments, likely arising from convergent recombination.

In TCRdb, the 5' RACE reads were re-called with MiXCR into one record per CDR3 protein. The profile shows approximately 74,000 distinct CDR3 sequences, approximately 7% of them singletons. In regard to this clonotype: Its specificity is not known.

Germline assignment: CDR1 PRHDT and CDR2 FYEKMQ (reference sequence). V was clipped by 3 bases and J by 2 bases, with 10 bases between them. The CDR3 extends over 14 amino acids. This chain links TRBV13 with TRBJ2-5, with TRBD1 as a possible D gene (6 bases). The clonotype originates from a man aged 18-30 years who received the YFV17D yellow fever vaccine. This material consisted of CD8+ T cells sorted from PBMCs, taken about 5 days after the first yellow fever vaccination. CDR3 sequence (DNA): TGTGCCAGCAGCTTCCGGACAGCACAAGAGACCCAGTACTTC. It codes for CASSFRTAQETQYF.